This is a list of T cell receptor beta chains from one sample in a study of cytomegalovirus exposure and HLA in healthy donors. Assay: immunoSEQ multiplex PCR; the TCRdb copy retains only in-frame clones and omits some. The sample includes 160,000 or so clones, 88% seen only once; the top ten take just under 3%. The sequencing input was PBMCs. These receptors were obtained from a man between 18 and 35 years old in good health and CMV-seronegative. Each CDR3 is given with its conserved first and last residue. A D gene is named only where the DNA matches it firmly.

v_call	d_call	j_call	cdr3_aa
TRBV7-8	TRBD1	TRBJ1-4	CASSSRQGRGTNEKLFF
TRBV7-6	NA	TRBJ1-1	CASSLDRDTRLVQRVAEAFF
TRBV6-6	NA	TRBJ1-6	CASTEDRLPYNSPLHF
TRBV4-1	NA	TRBJ1-4	CASSQLISTNEKLFF
TRBV6-4	NA	TRBJ2-3	CASSERKADTDTQYF
TRBV27	NA	TRBJ1-1	CASSLNSGGPEAFF
TRBV28	NA	TRBJ1-5	CASRPNGEANQPQHF
TRBV5-4	TRBD1	TRBJ2-7	CASSLPGQGYEQYF
TRBV10-3	TRBD1	TRBJ2-1	CAIRQGVSMDEQFF
TRBV19	TRBD1	TRBJ1-1	CASSREYRGTEAFF
TRBV30	NA	TRBJ1-5	CAWSRGEYSNQPQHF
TRBV6-5	NA	TRBJ1-5	CASRGDSNQPQHF
TRBV5-4	TRBD2	TRBJ2-2	CASSLDLAGNTGELFF
TRBV19	NA	TRBJ1-5	CASSIRPSGGNQPQHF
TRBV7-2	TRBD1	TRBJ2-7	CASSLGTGGTYEQYF
TRBV27	TRBD1	TRBJ2-7	CASSSRPPGQGFYEQYF
TRBV9	NA	TRBJ2-7	CASSPGAASYEQYF
TRBV19	NA	TRBJ1-5	CASSLDRFYQPQHF
TRBV4-3	TRBD2	TRBJ2-7	CASSQTPLAVSYEQYF
TRBV9	NA	TRBJ2-2	CASSVRGGVDTGELFF
TRBV7-9	NA	TRBJ1-2	CASSSRGSDYGYTF
TRBV5-4	NA	TRBJ2-2	CASSSEVNTGELFF
TRBV2	TRBD1	TRBJ2-7	CASSLDRGGYYEQYF
TRBV7-9	NA	TRBJ1-5	CASSRDNSNQPQHF
TRBV7-7	NA	TRBJ2-3	CASSPTGPDTQYF
TRBV7-2	NA	TRBJ2-7	CASSLGEGAGYEQYF
TRBV27	TRBD1	TRBJ2-2	CASTLLDRVPGELFF
TRBV7-2	TRBD1	TRBJ2-7	CASSPGQGWDEQYF
TRBV5-1	TRBD1	TRBJ1-5	CASSSTGGRNQPQHF
TRBV10-3	TRBD1	TRBJ1-4	CAISESGWGQGISNEKLFF
TRBV27	NA	TRBJ2-1	CASRTTYNEQFF
TRBV5-6	TRBD1	TRBJ2-1	CASSGGQGQFEQFF
TRBV27	NA	TRBJ1-2	CASSPIWGGGYTF
TRBV2	TRBD1	TRBJ1-2	CASSEGITGTGDYTF
TRBV6-6	NA	TRBJ1-2	CASSVNRAGGYTF
TRBV7-2	TRBD2	TRBJ2-1	CASSYSGGGYNEQFF
TRBV6-5	NA	TRBJ2-1	CASSYRQGGQFF
TRBV21-1	NA	TRBJ2-5	CASSPTADREWQETQYF
TRBV29-1	NA	TRBJ1-2	CSVEVWGDNYGYTF